This TCR beta chain derives from a study of cytomegalovirus exposure and HLA in healthy donors. The PCR had 60 Vbeta and 13 Jbeta primers. Some clones are missing from TCRdb's copy, which holds only in-frame ones; the method was immunoSEQ multiplex PCR. Its listing shows tens of thousands of clones. Concerning this clone: Its antigen is not known.

Points from the study as a whole: A later analysis linked around 15,000 TCR beta sequences to HLA alleles at 0.05 false discovery rate.

The ends were cut back, 6 bases at V and 1 base at J, with 6 bases in the middle. CDR1 is MNHNS, CDR2 SASEGT, per germline. The CDR3 length is 12 residues. This chain connects TRBV6-1 to TRBJ1-1; D remains unclear. This TCR was sampled from an older woman in good health and CMV-seropositive. Input material: PBMCs. The CDR3 is CASSSRNTEAFF. The CDR3 DNA reads as TGTGCCAGCAGCTCCAGGAACACTGAAGCTTTCTTT.